Listed here are 17 T cell receptor beta chains from one sample, sequenced in a study of blood T cell repertoires in COVID-19. The method was immunoSEQ multiplex PCR; TCRdb's version includes in-frame clones alone and lacks a portion of them. The table lists 350,000 or so clones, almost 90% of them singletons. The sample taken for sequencing was PBMCs or T cells enriched from blood (not recorded which). The receptors originated from a woman younger than 45 who had been exposed to COVID-19.

The J gene is TRBJ1-5, the V gene TRBV6-5; D unresolved. The CDR3 length is 15 residues. V lost 0 bases and J lost 3, with 9 bases in between. Germline V lookup: CDR1 MNHEY, CDR2 SVGAGI. The CDR3 sequence is CASSYSVGFNQPQHF. The CDR3 DNA reads TGTGCCAGCAGTTACTCGGTCGGTTTCAATCAGCCCCAGCATTTT.

V gene TRBV11-2 combines with J gene TRBJ2-2, with 9 bases identical to TRBD2. The germline V gene has CDR1 SGHAT and CDR2 FQNNGV. The CDR3 has 17 residues. V gave up 1 base and J gave up 6 bases; unmatched junction bases: 9. The chain's CDR3 is CASSLVRTSARPGELFF. The CDR3 coding sequence is TGTGCCAGCAGCTTAGTCCGGACTAGCGCCAGGCCCGGGGAGCTGTTTTTT.

The rearrangement joins TRBV27 to TRBJ1-4, with TRBD1 identical over 7 bases. Germline V gene sequence: CDR1 MNHEY, CDR2 SMNVEV (reference sequence). CDR3 length: 14 amino acids. The V segment lost 5 bases and the J segment 5 bases; nucleotides outside the gene matches: 5. CDR3 sequence: CASSTQQGNEKLFF. The CDR3 DNA follows: TGTGCCAGCAGTACACAACAGGGGAATGAAAAACTGTTTTTT.

The V gene is TRBV5-4, the J gene TRBJ2-5; no definite D call. Per germline, CDR1 SGHNT and CDR2 YYREEE (reference sequence). Trimming shortened V by 2 bases and J by 1 base, and 12 bases separated the two germline ends. The CDR3 contains 15 residues. In DNA, the CDR3 is TGTGCCAGCAGCTTCGTAGTTGGAGTCCAAGAGACCCAGTACTTC. Translated: CASSFVVGVQETQYF. Variable domain in full (rest from reference TRBV5-4 and TRBJ2-5): ETGVTQSPTHLIKTRGQQVTLRCSSQSGHNTVSWYQQALGQGPQFIFQYYREEENGRGNFPPRFSGLQFPNYSSELNVNALELDDSALYLCASSFVVGVQETQYFGPGTRLLVL.

V usage is TRBV5-6 and J usage is TRBJ1-5; unclear D gene. CDR3 size: 13 residues. Trimming removed 1 base from V and 7 bases from J, with 9 bases in between. CDR1 and CDR2 from the germline V gene are SGHDT and YYEEEE. CDR3 in DNA: TGTGCCAGCAGCTTGTTAGGAGGACAGCCCCAGCATTTT. Translating it yields CASSLLGGQPQHF. The complete variable domain, with remaining parts taken from reference TRBV5-6 and TRBJ1-5, reads DAGVTQSPTHLIKTRGQQVTLRCSPKSGHDTVSWYQQALGQGPQFIFQYYEEEERQRGNFPDRFSGHQFPNYSSELNVNALLLGDSALYLCASSLLGGQPQHFGDGTRLSIL.

The rearrangement links TRBV11-2 to TRBJ1-4, with D unresolved. Germline lookup yields CDR1 SGHAT and CDR2 FQNNGV. V was shortened by 3 bases and J by 8 bases, with 7 bases between the two germline ends. The CDR3 extends over 12 amino acids. The DNA for the CDR3 is TGTGCCAGCAGCTTTGGTGGCGAAAAACTGTTTTTT. Its translation is CASSFGGEKLFF.

The chain has TRBV28 and TRBJ1-1; the D is unclear. Per the germline V gene, CDR1 is MDHEN and CDR2 is SYDVKM. The length of the CDR3 is 13 residues. V was cut by 10 bases and J by 0 bases, with 12 bases left in between. CDR3 loop: CAIRTGMNTEAFF. The CDR3, as DNA: TGTGCCATAAGGACGGGAATGAACACTGAAGCTTTCTTT.

This clone appeared a single time. This chain joins TRBV15 and TRBJ1-5; 7 bases align to TRBD1. The CDR3 has 18 amino acids. V shed 3 bases, J shed 0 bases, and the junction held 11 bases outside the gene matches. The germline V gene encodes CDR1 LNHNV and CDR2 YYDKDF (reference sequence). CDR3 nucleotide sequence: TGTGCCACCAGCAGTGGGATAGGGGGCTTCTATAGCAATCAGCCCCAGCATTTT. This translates into CATSSGIGGFYSNQPQHF.

This clone has just one count. The chain carries TRBV29-1 and TRBJ1-1, with D unclear. The CDR3 sequence is 11 residues long. Germline CDR1 and CDR2: SQVTM and ANQGSEA. V lost 4 bases and J lost 6, with 9 bases in between. The DNA for the CDR3 is TGCAGCGTTGGGTGGGCAGCTGAAGCTTTCTTT. It codes for CSVGWAAEAFF.

This chain uses TRBV13 with TRBJ2-7; possible D gene TRBD2, 6 bases. This CDR3 is built from 14 residues. Germline CDR1 and CDR2: PRHDT and FYEKMQ (reference sequence). With 5 bases removed from V and 4 bases from J, the gap between germline ends came to 15 bases. CDR3 residues: CASSPRLGGYEQYF. The CDR3 nucleotides are TGTGCCAGCAGCCCTAGACTAGGAGGGTACGAGCAGTACTTC.

V usage is TRBV18 and J usage is TRBJ2-3; 9 bases fit TRBD1. Germline V gene lookup returns CDR1 KGHSH and CDR2 LQKENI. This CDR3 spans 16 amino acids. The junction had 6 bases not matched to a gene; V was cut back by 1 base and J by 4 bases. The CDR3 here is CASSPQDRGFADTQYF. The CDR3 DNA sequence: TGTGCCAGCTCACCACAGGACAGGGGTTTTGCAGATACGCAGTATTTT.

J is TRBJ2-2 and V is TRBV30; a weak D match, TRBD2 (6 bases). V was clipped by 4 bases and J by 4 bases, with 16 bases between them. This CDR3 has 15 residues. Germline-derived CDR1 and CDR2 are GTSNPN and SVGIG (reference sequence). CDR3 DNA: TGTGCCTGGAAGGTAGGAGGGCCGGGCACCGGGGAGCTGTTTTTT. Translation: CAWKVGGPGTGELFF.

The chain uses TRBV4-1 and TRBJ2-1, with 9 bases lining up with TRBD2. This CDR3 spans 17 amino acids. Germline loops: CDR1 MGHRA, CDR2 YSYEKL. Losses at the gene ends were 0 bases for V and 4 bases for J; bases not matched to a gene: 7. This chain's CDR3 is CASSQDKTSGGYNEQFF. The CDR3 DNA is TGCGCCAGCAGCCAAGATAAGACTAGCGGAGGTTACAATGAGCAGTTCTTC.

The table lists this clone with a few counts. The chain recombines TRBV7-6 with TRBJ2-1, with D tentatively TRBD2 (6 bases). The V gene's germline CDR1 is SGHVS and CDR2 FNYEAQ. V lost 2 bases, J lost 6 bases, and 17 bases lay in between. The CDR3 extends over 16 amino acids. For the CDR3, the DNA is TGTGCCAGCAGCTTATTAGCGGCCGATGGACGCAATGAGCAGTTCTTC. Amino acids: CASSLLAADGRNEQFF.

The chain uses TRBV19 and TRBJ1-1, with 7 positions matching TRBD1. CDR3 length equals 15 residues. Germline values: CDR1 LNHDA, CDR2 SQIVND (reference sequence). Trimming removed 5 bases from V and 1 base from J; junction bases left unmatched: 7. The CDR3 region is CASSLMTGRNTEAFF. CDR3 sequence (DNA): TGTGCCAGTAGTCTGATGACAGGGAGGAACACTGAAGCTTTCTTT.

The chain carries TRBV28 and TRBJ1-4; D is possibly TRBD1 (6 bases). The CDR3 has 14 amino acids. The germline V gene encodes CDR1 MDHEN and CDR2 SYDVKM. V lost 3 bases, J lost 8 bases, and 13 bases lay in between. CDR3 residues: CASSFWTVDEKLFF. CDR3 DNA sequence: TGTGCCAGCAGTTTTTGGACAGTGGACGAAAAACTGTTTTTT.

The rearrangement links TRBV7-9 to TRBJ1-1, with unresolved D. The V and J ends lost 5 bases and 4 bases respectively, with 8 bases between them. This CDR3 comprises 12 residues. The germline V gene has CDR1 SEHNR and CDR2 FQNEAQ (reference sequence). CDR3 in DNA: TGTGCCAGCAGCCCCCCGGGCACTGAAGCTTTCTTT. This sequence encodes CASSPPGTEAFF. Full variable domain (outside the CDR3, taken from reference TRBV7-9 and TRBJ1-1): DTGVSQNPRHKITKRGQNVTFRCDPISEHNRLYWYRQTLGQGPEFLTYFQNEAQLEKSRLLSDRFSAERPKGSFSTLEIQRTEQGDSAMYLCASSPPGTEAFFGQGTRLTVV.